This T cell receptor (beta chain) was recorded in a study of spatial heterogeneity in lung cancer. Overall study results and limits: There were more appearances of ubiquitous expanded tumor TCRs in blood at resection than at follow-up.

In the library, each TCR cDNA molecule bore its own unique molecular identifier. TCRdb reprocessed the 5' RACE reads with MiXCR, giving one entry per CDR3 protein. The table records some 87,000 distinct CDR3 sequences, approximately 8.5% of them present only once. In this sample, this clonotype turned up many times. Its antigen is unidentified. V was shortened by 4 bases and J by 5 bases, with 19 bases between the two germline ends. This CDR3 region has 15 residues. The germline V gene has CDR1 SGHDT and CDR2 YYEEEE. Time point of the sample: sample taken at primary tumor resection. The authors sequenced whole RNA from tumor, nontumor lung or frozen PBMC without sorting.

The clonotype comes from a male donor with early-stage non-small cell lung cancer. This chain connects TRBV5-6 to TRBJ2-7, with D perhaps matching TRBD1 or TRBD2 (5 bases each). The sequenced sample was PBMCs, obtained at surgery. CDR3 coding DNA: TGTGCCAGCAGCCCCTACGAGGGGCGCAGCAACGAGCAGTACTTC. Amino acid sequence: CASSPYEGRSNEQYF.